Listed here is a single TCR beta chain. Its antigen remains unidentified. The record originates from a study of cytomegalovirus exposure and HLA in healthy donors. V lost 1 base and J 3 bases, leaving 13 bases between the germline ends. This CDR3 spans 16 amino acids. CDR1 is SGHVS, CDR2 FQNEAQ, per germline. Study observations and caveats: By HLA locus, TCR association rates varied in a later analysis, with DRB1 showing the most and HLA-C the fewest. The classifier was said to identify cytomegalovirus status with high specificity and sensitivity.

Both 60 Vbeta primers and 13 Jbeta primers went into the PCR. This table comes from immunoSEQ multiplex PCR, and its TCRdb copy is limited to in-frame clones, with some not included. The sample yields about 140,000 clones, over 70% seen once. This TCR was recovered from a male donor in good health and CMV-seronegative. Sequencing used PBMCs. The rearrangement joins TRBV7-8 to TRBJ2-1, with D possibly matching TRBD1 (6 bases). This CDR3 reads CASSLVGAKYYNEQFF. DNA of the CDR3: TGTGCCAGCAGCTTAGTGGGGGCAAAGTACTACAATGAGCAGTTCTTC. The variable domain in full, completed from reference TRBV7-8 and TRBJ2-1, reads GAGVSQSPRYKVAKRGQDVALRCDPISGHVSLFWYQQALGQGPEFLTYFQNEAQLDKSGLPSDRFFAERPEGSVSTLKIQRTQQEDSAVYLCASSLVGAKYYNEQFFGPGTRLTVL.